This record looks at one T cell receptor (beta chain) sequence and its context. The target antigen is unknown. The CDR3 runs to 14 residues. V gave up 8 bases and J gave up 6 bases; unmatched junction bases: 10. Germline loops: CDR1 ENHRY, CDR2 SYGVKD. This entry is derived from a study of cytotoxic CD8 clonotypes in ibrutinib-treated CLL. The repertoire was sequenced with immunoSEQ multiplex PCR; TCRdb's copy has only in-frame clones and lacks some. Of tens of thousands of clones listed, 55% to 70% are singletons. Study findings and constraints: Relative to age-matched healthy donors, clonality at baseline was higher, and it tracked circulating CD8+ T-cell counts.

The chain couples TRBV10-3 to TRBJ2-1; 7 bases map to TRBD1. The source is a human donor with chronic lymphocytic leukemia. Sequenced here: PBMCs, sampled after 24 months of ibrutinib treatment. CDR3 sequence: CAIRDSVPSNEQFF. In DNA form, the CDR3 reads TGTGCCATCCGGGACAGCGTCCCTTCCAATGAGCAGTTCTTC.